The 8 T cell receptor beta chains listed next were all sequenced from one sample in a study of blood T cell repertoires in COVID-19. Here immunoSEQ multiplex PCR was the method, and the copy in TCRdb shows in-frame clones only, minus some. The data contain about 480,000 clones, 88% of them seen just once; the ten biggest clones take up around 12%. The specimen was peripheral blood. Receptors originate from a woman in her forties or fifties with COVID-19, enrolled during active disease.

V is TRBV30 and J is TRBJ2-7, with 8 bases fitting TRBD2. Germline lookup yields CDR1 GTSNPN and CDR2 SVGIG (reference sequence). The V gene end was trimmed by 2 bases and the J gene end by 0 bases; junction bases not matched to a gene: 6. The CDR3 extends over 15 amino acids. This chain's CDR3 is CAWSQAGGFSYEQYF. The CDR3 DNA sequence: TGTGCCTGGAGTCAGGCGGGAGGATTCTCCTACGAGCAGTACTTC.

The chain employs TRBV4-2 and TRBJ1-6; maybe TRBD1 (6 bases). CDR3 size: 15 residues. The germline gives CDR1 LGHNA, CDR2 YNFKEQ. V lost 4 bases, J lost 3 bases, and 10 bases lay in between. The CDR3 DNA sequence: TGTGCCAGCAGCCCGACAGGATACTATAATTCACCCCTCCACTTT. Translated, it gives CASSPTGYYNSPLHF.

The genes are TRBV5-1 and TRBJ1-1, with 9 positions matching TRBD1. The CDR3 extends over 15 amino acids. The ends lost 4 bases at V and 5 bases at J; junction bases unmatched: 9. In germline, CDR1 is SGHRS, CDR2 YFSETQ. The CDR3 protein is CASSPVGQGRTEAFF. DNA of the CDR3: TGCGCCAGCAGCCCAGTGGGACAGGGTCGAACTGAAGCTTTCTTT.

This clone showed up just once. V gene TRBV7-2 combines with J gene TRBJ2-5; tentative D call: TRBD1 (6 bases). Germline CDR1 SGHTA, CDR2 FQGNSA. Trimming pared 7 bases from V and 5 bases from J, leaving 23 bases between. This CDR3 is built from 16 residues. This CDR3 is CASTRARGIIGETQYF. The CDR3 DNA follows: TGTGCCAGCACCCGGGCGAGGGGGATAATAGGGGAGACCCAGTACTTC.

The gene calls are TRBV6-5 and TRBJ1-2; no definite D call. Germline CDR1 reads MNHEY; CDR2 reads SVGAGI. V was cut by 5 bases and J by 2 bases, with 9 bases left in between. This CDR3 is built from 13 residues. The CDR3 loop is CASSPGINYGYTF. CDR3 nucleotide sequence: TGTGCCAGCAGTCCCGGGATCAACTATGGCTACACCTTC.

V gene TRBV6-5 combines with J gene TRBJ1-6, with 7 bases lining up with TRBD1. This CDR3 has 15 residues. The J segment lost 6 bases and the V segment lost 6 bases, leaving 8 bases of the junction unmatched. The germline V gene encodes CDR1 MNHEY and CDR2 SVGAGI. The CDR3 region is CASRYPRQGNSPLHF. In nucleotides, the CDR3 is TGTGCCAGCAGGTACCCCAGACAGGGTAATTCACCCCTCCACTTT.

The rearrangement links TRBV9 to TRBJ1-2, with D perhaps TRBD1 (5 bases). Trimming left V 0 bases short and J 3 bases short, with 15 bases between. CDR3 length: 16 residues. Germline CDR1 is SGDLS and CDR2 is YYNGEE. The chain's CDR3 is CASSVGGRALDYGYTF. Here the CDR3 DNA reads TGTGCCAGCAGCGTAGGTGGCAGGGCCTTAGACTATGGCTACACCTTC.

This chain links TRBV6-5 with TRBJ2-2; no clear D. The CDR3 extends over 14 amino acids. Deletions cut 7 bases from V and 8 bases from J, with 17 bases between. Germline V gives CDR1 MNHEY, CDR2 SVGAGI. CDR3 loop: CASKYSAAGGELFF. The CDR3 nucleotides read TGTGCCAGCAAATACTCCGCGGCCGGGGGGGAGCTGTTTTTT.